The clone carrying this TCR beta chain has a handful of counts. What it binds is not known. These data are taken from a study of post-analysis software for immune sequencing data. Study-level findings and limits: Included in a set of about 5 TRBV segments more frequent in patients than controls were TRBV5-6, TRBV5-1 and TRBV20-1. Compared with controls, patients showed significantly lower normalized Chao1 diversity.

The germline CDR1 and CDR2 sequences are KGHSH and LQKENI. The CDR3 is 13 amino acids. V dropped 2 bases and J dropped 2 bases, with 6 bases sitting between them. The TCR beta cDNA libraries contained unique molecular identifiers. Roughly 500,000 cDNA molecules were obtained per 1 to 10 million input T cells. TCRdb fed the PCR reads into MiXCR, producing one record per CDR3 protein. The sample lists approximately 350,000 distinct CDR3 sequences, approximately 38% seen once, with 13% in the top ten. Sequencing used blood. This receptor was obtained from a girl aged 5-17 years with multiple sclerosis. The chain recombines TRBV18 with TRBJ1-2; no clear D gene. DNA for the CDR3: TGTGCCAGCTCACCAGAGGGAAACTATGGCTACACCTTC. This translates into CASSPEGNYGYTF.